A single sample is the source of the 14 T cell receptor beta chains below, sequenced in a study of cytotoxic CD8 clonotypes in ibrutinib-treated CLL. The protocol was immunoSEQ multiplex PCR, while the TCRdb copy is restricted to in-frame clones and leaves out a portion. The table records about 30,000 clones, around three fifths of them present only once. Sequenced here: PBMCs, sampled before ibrutinib treatment. The receptors stem from a human donor with chronic lymphocytic leukemia.

This chain links TRBV2 with TRBJ2-7, with D possibly being TRBD2 (6 bases). Germline V lookup: CDR1 SNHLY, CDR2 FYNNEI. The CDR3 is made up of 11 amino acids. Trimming removed 6 bases at V and 9 bases at J, with 12 bases between. DNA for the CDR3: TGTGCCAGCAGAGAACCGGGACTGCAGTACTTC. Translated: CASREPGLQYF.

Only a few counts were recorded for this clone. The chain couples TRBV6-6 to TRBJ2-2; weak D call: TRBD2 (7 bases). Trimming stripped 10 bases from V and 5 bases from J, with 17 bases between. This CDR3 comprises 14 residues. CDR1 is MNHNY, CDR2 SVGAGI, per germline (reference sequence). This chain's CDR3 is CATPGEGGTGELFF. The CDR3 region has the DNA TGTGCCACCCCGGGGGAGGGGGGGACCGGGGAGCTGTTTTTT.

The chain has TRBV7-8 and TRBJ1-3, with D perhaps TRBD1 (6 bases). The germline V and J ends were trimmed by 0 bases and 4 bases, with 7 bases remaining between them. The germline CDR1 and CDR2 sequences are SGHVS and FQNEAQ. There are 14 residues in the CDR3. This CDR3 reads CASSLAQGGNTIYF. The CDR3 coding sequence is TGTGCCAGCAGCTTAGCGCAGGGGGGAAACACCATATATTTT.

This clone was recorded a few times. The chain carries TRBV28 and TRBJ2-1, with D perhaps TRBD1 (7 bases). The V and J ends lost 5 bases and 3 bases respectively, with 17 bases between them. The CDR3 runs 16 residues. Per germline, CDR1 MDHEN and CDR2 SYDVKM. The CDR3 here is CASSTPSGDSYNEQFF. In DNA form, the CDR3 reads TGTGCCAGCAGTACCCCTTCGGGGGACAGCTACAATGAGCAGTTCTTC.

This clone came up a few times. The chain recombines TRBV6-1 with TRBJ1-1; weak D call: TRBD1 (5 bases). V gave up 3 bases and J gave up 13 bases, with 18 bases separating them. Germline V CDR1 and CDR2: MNHNS, SASEGT. The CDR3 totals 13 residues. The chain's CDR3 is CASSEVPRLGHFF. CDR3 DNA: TGTGCCAGCAGTGAGGTACCCAGGCTGGGGCATTTCTTT.

The CDR3 is CASSWGVGGTTQETQYF. DNA for the CDR3: TGCGCCAGCAGCTGGGGGGTTGGCGGCACAACCCAAGAGACCCAGTACTTC. The J gene is TRBJ2-5, the V gene TRBV5-1, with TRBD2 as a possible D gene (6 bases). This CDR3 spans 17 amino acids. Trimming removed 3 bases at V and 1 base at J, with 19 bases between. Per the germline V gene, CDR1 is SGHRS and CDR2 is YFSETQ.

The chain uses TRBV5-1 and TRBJ2-7, with 7 bases identical to TRBD2. The length of the CDR3 is 15 residues. Germline assignment: CDR1 SGHRS and CDR2 YFSETQ. With 4 bases clipped from V and 7 bases from J, the junction kept 14 bases outside the gene matches. The CDR3 DNA reads TGCGCCAGCAGCCGTAATCCGGGAGGCCCCTGGGAGCAGTACTTC. It translates to CASSRNPGGPWEQYF.

By sample share, this clone is medium-sized. The genes are TRBV11-2 and TRBJ1-3, with D possibly TRBD1 on 5 matching bases. The germline V gene encodes CDR1 SGHAT and CDR2 FQNNGV. This CDR3 contains 16 residues. V was cut by 5 bases and J by 4 bases, with 18 bases left in between. The DNA of the CDR3 is TGTGCCAGCAGCGTCCGGCGGGGGAGCCCGGGAAACACCATATATTTT. Translated, it gives CASSVRRGSPGNTIYF. The full variable domain, its missing parts supplied by reference TRBV11-2 and TRBJ1-3, is EAGVAQSPRYKIIEKRQSVAFWCNPISGHATLYWYQQILGQGPKLLIQFQNNGVVDDSQLPKDRFSAERLKGVDSTLKIQPAKLEDSAVYLCASSVRRGSPGNTIYFGEGSWLTVV.

This chain links TRBV7-8 with TRBJ1-5; the D is unclear. The germline V and J ends were trimmed by 2 bases and 4 bases, with 3 bases remaining between them. The CDR3 totals 12 residues. Per the germline V gene, CDR1 is SGHVS and CDR2 is FQNEAQ. CDR3 loop: CASSLMNQPQHF. The CDR3 nucleotides read TGTGCCAGCAGCTTAATGAATCAGCCCCAGCATTTT.

This clone has just a few counts. V gene TRBV14 combines with J gene TRBJ1-2; no clear D. The ends were cut back, 4 bases at V and 6 bases at J, with 9 bases in the middle. The length of the CDR3 is 12 residues. Germline CDR1 and CDR2: SGHDN and FVKESK. The CDR3 bases are TGTGCCAGCAGCCTGGGCAGCGATGGCTACACCTTC. Encoded protein: CASSLGSDGYTF.

V and J are TRBV9 and TRBJ2-7, with D hard to call. From germline, CDR1 is SGDLS and CDR2 YYNGEE. CDR3 length: 14 amino acids. The V and J ends lost 4 bases and 4 bases respectively, with 15 bases between them. Here the CDR3 reads CASSPGPEGYEQYF. CDR3 in DNA: TGTGCCAGCAGCCCGGGCCCTGAAGGATACGAGCAGTACTTC. The complete variable domain, with remaining parts taken from reference TRBV9 and TRBJ2-7, reads DSGVTQTPKHLITATGQRVTLRCSPRSGDLSVYWYQQSLDQGLQFLIQYYNGEERAKGNILERFSAQQFPDLHSELNLSSLELGDSALYFCASSPGPEGYEQYFGPGTRLTVT.

By its share, this clone is medium-sized. The rearrangement uses TRBV7-9 and TRBJ1-6; no firm D call. Trimming removed 5 bases from V and 7 bases from J, with 18 bases in between. The CDR3 is 16 amino acids. The germline V gene encodes CDR1 SEHNR and CDR2 FQNEAQ (reference sequence). The CDR3 sequence is CASSPAVGLANSPLHF. CDR3 sequence (DNA): TGTGCCAGCAGCCCCGCGGTAGGACTGGCAAATTCACCCCTCCACTTT.

The V call is TRBV5-4, the J call TRBJ2-7; D could derive from TRBD1 or TRBD2 (5 bases each). Trimming took off 4 bases at V and 2 bases at J, with 16 bases between the two ends. Germline-derived CDR1 and CDR2 are SGHNT and YYREEE (reference sequence). This CDR3 spans 15 amino acids. The CDR3 loop is CASSPRDLGTYEQYF. CDR3 in DNA: TGTGCCAGCAGCCCCCGGGACCTAGGGACCTACGAGCAGTACTTC.

The chain has TRBV29-1 and TRBJ2-5, with D perhaps matching TRBD2 (6 bases). With 6 bases removed from V and 2 bases from J, the gap between germline ends came to 16 bases. The CDR3 loop spans 14 amino acids. Germline V gene data show CDR1 as SQVTM and CDR2 as ANQGSEA. CDR3 residues: CSVDYVRGQETQYF. CDR3 coding DNA: TGCAGCGTGGACTACGTCAGAGGGCAAGAGACCCAGTACTTC.